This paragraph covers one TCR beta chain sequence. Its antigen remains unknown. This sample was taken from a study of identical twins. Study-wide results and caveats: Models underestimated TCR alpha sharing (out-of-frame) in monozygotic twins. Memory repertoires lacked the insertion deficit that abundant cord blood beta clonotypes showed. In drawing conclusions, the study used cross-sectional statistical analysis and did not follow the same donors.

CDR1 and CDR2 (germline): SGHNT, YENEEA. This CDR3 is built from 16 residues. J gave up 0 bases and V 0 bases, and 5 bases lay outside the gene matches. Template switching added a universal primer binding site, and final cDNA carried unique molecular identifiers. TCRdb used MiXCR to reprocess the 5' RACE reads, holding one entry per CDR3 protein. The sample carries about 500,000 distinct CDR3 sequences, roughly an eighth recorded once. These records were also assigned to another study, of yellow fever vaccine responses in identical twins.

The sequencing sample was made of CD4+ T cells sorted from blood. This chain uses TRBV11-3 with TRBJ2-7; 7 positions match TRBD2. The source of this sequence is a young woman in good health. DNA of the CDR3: TGTGCCAGCAGCTTAGACGGGGCTAGCGGCTCCTACGAGCAGTACTTC. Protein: CASSLDGASGSYEQYF.